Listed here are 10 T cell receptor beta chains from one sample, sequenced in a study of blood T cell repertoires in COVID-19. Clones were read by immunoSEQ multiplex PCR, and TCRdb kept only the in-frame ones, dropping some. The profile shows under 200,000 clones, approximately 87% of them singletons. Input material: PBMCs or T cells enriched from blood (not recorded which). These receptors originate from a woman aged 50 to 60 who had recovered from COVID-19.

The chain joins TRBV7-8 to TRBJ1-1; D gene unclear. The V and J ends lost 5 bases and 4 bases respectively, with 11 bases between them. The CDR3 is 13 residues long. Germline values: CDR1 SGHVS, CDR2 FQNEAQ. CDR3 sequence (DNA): TGTGCCAGCAGCCGCAAGGGAGGCACTGAAGCTTTCTTT. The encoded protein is CASSRKGGTEAFF.

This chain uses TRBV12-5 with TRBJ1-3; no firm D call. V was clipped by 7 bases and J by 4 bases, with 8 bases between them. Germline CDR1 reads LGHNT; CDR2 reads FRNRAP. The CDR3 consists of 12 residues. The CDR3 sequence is CASARGGNTIYF. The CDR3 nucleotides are TGTGCTAGTGCCCGGGGAGGAAACACCATATATTTT.

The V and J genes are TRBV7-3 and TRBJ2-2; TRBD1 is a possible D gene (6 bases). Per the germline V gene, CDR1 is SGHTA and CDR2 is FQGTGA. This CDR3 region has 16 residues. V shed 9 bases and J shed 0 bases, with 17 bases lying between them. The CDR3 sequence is CARSGGRTANTGELFF. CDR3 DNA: TGTGCCAGGTCTGGAGGCAGGACAGCGAACACCGGGGAGCTGTTTTTT.

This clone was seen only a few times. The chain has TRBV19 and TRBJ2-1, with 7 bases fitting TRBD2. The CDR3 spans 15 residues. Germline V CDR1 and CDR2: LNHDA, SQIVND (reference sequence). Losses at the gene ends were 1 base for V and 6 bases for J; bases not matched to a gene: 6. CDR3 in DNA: TGTGCCAGTAGTATAGCGTCGGCGGGAGCCAATGAGCAGTTCTTC. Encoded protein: CASSIASAGANEQFF.

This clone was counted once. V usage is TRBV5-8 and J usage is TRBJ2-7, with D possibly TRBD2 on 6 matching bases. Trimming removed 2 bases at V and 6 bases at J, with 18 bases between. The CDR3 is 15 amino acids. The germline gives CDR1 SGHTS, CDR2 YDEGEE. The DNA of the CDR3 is TGTGCCAGCAGCTTCCCAGGACCGGGAGCCCTCGAGCAGTACGTC. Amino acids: CASSFPGPGALEQYV.

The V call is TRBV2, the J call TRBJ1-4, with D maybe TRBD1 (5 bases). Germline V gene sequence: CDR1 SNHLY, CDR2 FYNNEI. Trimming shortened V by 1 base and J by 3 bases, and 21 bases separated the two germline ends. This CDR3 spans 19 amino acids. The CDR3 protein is CASSEDPIDPRASNEKLFF. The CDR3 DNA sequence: TGTGCCAGCAGTGAAGATCCCATAGACCCCAGGGCCTCTAATGAAAAACTGTTTTTT.

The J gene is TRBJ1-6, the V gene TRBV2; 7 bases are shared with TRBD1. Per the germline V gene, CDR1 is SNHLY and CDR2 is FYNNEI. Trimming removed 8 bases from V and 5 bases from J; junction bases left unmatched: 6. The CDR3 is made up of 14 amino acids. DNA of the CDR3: TGTGCCAGCTCCAGGGGGTTCGATAATTCACCCCTCCACTTT. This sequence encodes CASSRGFDNSPLHF.

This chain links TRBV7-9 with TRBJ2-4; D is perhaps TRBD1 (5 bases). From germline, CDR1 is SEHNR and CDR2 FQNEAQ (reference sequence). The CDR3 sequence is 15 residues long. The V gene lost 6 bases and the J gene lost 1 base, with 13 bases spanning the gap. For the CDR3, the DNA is TGTGCCAGCAGATCGGACATCCCCGCCAAAAACATTCAGTACTTC. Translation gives CASRSDIPAKNIQYF.

DNA of the CDR3: TGTGCCACCAGCAACAAACAGGCCTCATCCTACAATGAGCAGTTCTTC. Protein sequence: CATSNKQASSYNEQFF. This sequence joins TRBV15 and TRBJ2-1, with D possibly being TRBD1 (5 bases). CDR3 length equals 16 residues. Germline-derived CDR1 and CDR2 are LNHNV and YYDKDF (reference sequence). V lost 4 bases and J 1 base, leaving 14 bases between the germline ends.

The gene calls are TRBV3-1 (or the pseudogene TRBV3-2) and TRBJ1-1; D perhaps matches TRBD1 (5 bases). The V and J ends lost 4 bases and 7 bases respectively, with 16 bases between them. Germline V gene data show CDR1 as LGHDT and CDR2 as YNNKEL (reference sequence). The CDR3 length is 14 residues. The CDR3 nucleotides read TGTGCCAGCAGCCCGCTGGGAGGGACGGGTGAAGCTTTCTTT. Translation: CASSPLGGTGEAFF.